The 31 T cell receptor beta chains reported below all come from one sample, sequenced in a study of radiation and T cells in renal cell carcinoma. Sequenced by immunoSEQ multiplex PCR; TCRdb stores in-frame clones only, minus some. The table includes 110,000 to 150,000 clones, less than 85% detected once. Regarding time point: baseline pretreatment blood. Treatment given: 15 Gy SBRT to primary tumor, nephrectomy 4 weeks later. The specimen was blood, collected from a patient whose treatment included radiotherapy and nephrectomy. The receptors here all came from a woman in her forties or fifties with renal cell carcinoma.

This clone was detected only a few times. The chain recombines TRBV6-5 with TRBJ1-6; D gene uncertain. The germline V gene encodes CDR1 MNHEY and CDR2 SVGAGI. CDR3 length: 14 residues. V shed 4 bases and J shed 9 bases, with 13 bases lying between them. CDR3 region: CASSFRARSSPLHF. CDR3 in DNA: TGTGCCAGCAGTTTTAGGGCTAGGAGTTCACCCCTCCACTTT.

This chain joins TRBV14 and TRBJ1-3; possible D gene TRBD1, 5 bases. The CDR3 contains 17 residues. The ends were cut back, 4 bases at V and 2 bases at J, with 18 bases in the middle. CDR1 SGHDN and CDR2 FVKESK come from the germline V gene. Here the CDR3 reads CASSLRGGYLAGNTIYF. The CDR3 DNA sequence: TGTGCCAGCAGCCTCCGTGGGGGGTATTTAGCTGGAAACACCATATATTTT. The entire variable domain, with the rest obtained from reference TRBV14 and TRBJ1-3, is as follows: EAGVTQFPSHSVIEKGQTVTLRCDPISGHDNLYWYRRVMGKEIKFLLHFVKESKQDESGMPNNRFLAERTGGTYSTLKVQPAELEDSGVYFCASSLRGGYLAGNTIYFGEGSWLTVV.

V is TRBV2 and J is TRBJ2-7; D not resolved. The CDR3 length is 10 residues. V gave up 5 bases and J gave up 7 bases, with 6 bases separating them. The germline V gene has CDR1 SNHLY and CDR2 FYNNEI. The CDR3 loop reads CASSSMEQYF. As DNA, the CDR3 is TGTGCCAGCAGTAGTATGGAGCAGTACTTC.

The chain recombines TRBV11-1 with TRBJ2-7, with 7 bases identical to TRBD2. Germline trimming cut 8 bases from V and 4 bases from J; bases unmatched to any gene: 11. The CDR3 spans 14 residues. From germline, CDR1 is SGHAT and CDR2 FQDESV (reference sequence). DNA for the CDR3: TGTGCCAGCTCCCGGGGAGGGGCGATATACGAGCAGTACTTC. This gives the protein CASSRGGAIYEQYF.

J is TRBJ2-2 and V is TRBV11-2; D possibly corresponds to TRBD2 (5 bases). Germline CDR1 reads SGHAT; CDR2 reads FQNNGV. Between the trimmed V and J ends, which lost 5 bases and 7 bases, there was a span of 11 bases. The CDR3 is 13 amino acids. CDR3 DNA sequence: TGTGCCAGCAGCCCCCGACGGGGCGGGGAGCTGTTTTTT. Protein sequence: CASSPRRGGELFF.

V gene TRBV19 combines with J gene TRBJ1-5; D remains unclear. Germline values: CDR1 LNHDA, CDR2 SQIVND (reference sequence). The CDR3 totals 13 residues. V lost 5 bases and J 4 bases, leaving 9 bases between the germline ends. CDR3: CASSHGFNQPQHF. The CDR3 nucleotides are TGTGCCAGTAGTCACGGATTTAATCAGCCCCAGCATTTT.

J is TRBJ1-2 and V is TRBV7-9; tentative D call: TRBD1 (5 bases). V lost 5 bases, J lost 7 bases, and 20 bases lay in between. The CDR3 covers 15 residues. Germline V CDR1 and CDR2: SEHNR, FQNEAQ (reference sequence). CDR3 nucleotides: TGTGCCAGCAGCGAAGGGGTAGTGGCAGGGACTGGCTACACCTTC. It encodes CASSEGVVAGTGYTF.

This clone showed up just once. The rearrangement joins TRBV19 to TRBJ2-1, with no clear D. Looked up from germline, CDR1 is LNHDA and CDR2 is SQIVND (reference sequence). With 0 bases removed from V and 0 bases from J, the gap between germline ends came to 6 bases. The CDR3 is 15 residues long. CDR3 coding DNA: TGTGCCAGTAGTATAGAAGATCTCTCCTACAATGAGCAGTTCTTC. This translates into CASSIEDLSYNEQFF. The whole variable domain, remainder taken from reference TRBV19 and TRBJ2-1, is DGGITQSPKYLFRKEGQNVTLSCEQNLNHDAMYWYRQDPGQGLRLIYYSQIVNDFQKGDIAEGYSVSREKKESFPLTVTSAQKNPTAFYLCASSIEDLSYNEQFFGPGTRLTVL.

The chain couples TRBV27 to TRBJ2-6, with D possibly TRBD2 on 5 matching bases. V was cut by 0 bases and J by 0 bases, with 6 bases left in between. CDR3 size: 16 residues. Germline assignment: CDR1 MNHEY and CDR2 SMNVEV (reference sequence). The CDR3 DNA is TGTGCCAGCAGTTTATCACTAGTCTCTGGGGCCAACGTCCTGACTTTC. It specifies CASSLSLVSGANVLTF.

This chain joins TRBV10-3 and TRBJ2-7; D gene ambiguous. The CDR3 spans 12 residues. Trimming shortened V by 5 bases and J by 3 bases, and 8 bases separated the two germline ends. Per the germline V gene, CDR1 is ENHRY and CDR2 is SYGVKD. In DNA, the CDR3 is TGTGCCATCAGTTTCGGTAACTACGAGCAGTACTTC. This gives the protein CAISFGNYEQYF.

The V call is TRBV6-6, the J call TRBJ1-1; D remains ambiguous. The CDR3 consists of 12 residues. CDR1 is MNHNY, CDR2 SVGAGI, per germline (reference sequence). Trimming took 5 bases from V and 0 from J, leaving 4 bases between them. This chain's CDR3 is CASSRVNTEAFF. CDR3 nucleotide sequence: TGTGCCAGCAGTAGGGTGAACACTGAAGCTTTCTTT.

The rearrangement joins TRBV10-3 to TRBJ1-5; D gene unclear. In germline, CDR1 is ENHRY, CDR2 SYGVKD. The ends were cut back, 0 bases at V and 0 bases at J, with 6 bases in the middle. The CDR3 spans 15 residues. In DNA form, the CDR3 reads TGTGCCATCAGTGAGTCCCGGATTAGCAATCAGCCCCAGCATTTT. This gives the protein CAISESRISNQPQHF.

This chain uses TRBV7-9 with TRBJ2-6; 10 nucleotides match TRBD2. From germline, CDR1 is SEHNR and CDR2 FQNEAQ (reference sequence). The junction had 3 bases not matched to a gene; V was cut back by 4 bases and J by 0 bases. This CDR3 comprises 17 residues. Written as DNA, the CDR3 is TGTGCCAGCAGCTCACTAGCGGGGATCTCTGGGGCCAACGTCCTGACTTTC. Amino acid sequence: CASSSLAGISGANVLTF.

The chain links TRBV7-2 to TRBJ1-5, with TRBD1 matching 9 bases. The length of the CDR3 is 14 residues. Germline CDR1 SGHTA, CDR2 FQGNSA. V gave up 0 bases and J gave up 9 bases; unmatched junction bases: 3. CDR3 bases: TGTGCCAGCAGCTTAGCTCCGACAGGGGGGCCCCAGCATTTT. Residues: CASSLAPTGGPQHF.

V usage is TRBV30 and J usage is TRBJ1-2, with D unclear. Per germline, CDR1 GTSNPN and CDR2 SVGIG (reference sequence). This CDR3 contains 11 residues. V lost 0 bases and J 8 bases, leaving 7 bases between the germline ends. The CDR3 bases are TGTGCCTGGAGTGTCTCTAAAGGCTACACCTTC. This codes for CAWSVSKGYTF.

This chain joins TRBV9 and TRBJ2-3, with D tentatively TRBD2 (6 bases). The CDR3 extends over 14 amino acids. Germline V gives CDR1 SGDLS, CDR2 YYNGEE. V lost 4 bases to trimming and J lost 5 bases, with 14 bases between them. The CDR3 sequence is CASSPGTGGDTQYF. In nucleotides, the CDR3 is TGTGCCAGCAGCCCCGGGACCGGGGGAGATACGCAGTATTTT.

The chain's CDR3 is CASSFGIFSGNTIYF. In nucleotides, the CDR3 is TGTGCCAGCAGCTTCGGGATCTTTTCTGGAAACACCATATATTTT. The J gene is TRBJ1-3, the V gene TRBV9; D gene ambiguous. Looked up from germline, CDR1 is SGDLS and CDR2 is YYNGEE. The germline V and J ends were trimmed by 4 bases and 1 base, with 12 bases remaining between them. This CDR3 has 15 amino acids.

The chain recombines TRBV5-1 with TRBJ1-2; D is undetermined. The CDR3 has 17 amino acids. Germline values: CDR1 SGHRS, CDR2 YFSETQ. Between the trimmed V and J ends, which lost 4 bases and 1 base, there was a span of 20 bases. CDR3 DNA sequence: TGCGCCAGCAGCCCGGAAGGTCGGGCCGGGATTAACTATGGCTACACCTTC. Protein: CASSPEGRAGINYGYTF. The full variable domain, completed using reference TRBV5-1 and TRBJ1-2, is KAGVTQTPRYLIKTRGQQVTLSCSPISGHRSVSWYQQTPGQGLQFLFEYFSETQRNKGNFPGRFSGRQFSNSRSEMNVSTLELGDSALYLCASSPEGRAGINYGYTFGSGTRLTVV.

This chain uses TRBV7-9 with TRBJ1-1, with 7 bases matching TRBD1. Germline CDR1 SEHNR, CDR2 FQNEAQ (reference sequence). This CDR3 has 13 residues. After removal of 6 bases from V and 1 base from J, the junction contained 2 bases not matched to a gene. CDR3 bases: TGTGCCAGCAGGGGGGACAGGAACACTGAAGCTTTCTTT. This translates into CASRGDRNTEAFF.

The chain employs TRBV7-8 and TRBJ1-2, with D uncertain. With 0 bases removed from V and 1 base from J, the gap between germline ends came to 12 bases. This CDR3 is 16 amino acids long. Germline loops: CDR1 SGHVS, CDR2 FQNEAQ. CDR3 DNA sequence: TGTGCCAGCAGCTTAGCGCGGGGAATTGATAACTATGGCTACACCTTC. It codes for CASSLARGIDNYGYTF. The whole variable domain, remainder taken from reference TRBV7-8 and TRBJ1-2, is GAGVSQSPRYKVAKRGQDVALRCDPISGHVSLFWYQQALGQGPEFLTYFQNEAQLDKSGLPSDRFFAERPEGSVSTLKIQRTQQEDSAVYLCASSLARGIDNYGYTFGSGTRLTVV.

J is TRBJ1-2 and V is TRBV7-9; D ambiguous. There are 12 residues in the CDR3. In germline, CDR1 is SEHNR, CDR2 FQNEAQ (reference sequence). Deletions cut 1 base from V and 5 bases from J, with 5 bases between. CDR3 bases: TGTGCCAGCAGCTTAGACCCATATGGCTACACCTTC. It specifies CASSLDPYGYTF.

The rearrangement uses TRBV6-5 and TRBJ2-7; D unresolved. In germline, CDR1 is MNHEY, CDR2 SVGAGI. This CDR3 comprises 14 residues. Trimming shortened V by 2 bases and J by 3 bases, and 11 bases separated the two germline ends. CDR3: CASSYRRTSYEQYF. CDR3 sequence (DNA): TGTGCCAGCAGTTACCGCCGGACGAGCTACGAGCAGTACTTC.

The CDR3 region has the DNA TGTGCCGAACAGGGGAGGGCTAACTATGGCTACACCTTC. Its translation: CAEQGRANYGYTF. The chain links TRBV7-2 to TRBJ1-2; TRBD1 matches at 7 bases. The CDR3 is 13 residues long. The trim removed 11 bases at V and 0 bases at J, leaving 6 bases unmatched. Germline CDR1 is SGHTA and CDR2 is FQGNSA.

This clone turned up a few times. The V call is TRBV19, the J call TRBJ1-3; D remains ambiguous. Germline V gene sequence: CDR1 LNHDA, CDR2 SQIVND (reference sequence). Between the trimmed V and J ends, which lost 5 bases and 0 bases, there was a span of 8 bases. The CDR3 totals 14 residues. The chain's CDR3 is CASSQVNSGNTIYF. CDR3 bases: TGTGCCAGTAGTCAGGTTAACTCTGGAAACACCATATATTTT.

The CDR3 is CSAQSGDMSYNEQFF. CDR3 nucleotides: TGCAGCGCCCAAAGTGGGGATATGAGCTACAATGAGCAGTTCTTC. The J gene is TRBJ2-1, the V gene TRBV29-1; D unclear. Looked up from germline, CDR1 is SQVTM and CDR2 is ANQGSEA. V lost 7 bases, J lost 3 bases, and 19 bases lay in between. The CDR3 totals 15 residues.

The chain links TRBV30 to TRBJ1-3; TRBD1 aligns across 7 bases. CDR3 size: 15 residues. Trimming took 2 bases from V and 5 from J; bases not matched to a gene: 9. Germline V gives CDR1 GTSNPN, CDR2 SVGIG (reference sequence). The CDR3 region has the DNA TGTGCCTGGAGTCTGACAGGGTTTGTCCGAAACACCATATATTTT. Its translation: CAWSLTGFVRNTIYF.

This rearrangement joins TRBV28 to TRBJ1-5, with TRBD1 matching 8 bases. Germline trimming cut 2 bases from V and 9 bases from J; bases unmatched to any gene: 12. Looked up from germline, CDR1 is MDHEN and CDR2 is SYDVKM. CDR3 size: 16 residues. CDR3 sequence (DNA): TGTGCCAGCAGTTTAACGCAGGGGGCGGGGGCAAGGCCCCAGCATTTT. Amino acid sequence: CASSLTQGAGARPQHF. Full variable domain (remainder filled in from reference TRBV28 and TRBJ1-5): DVKVTQSSRYLVKRTGEKVFLECVQDMDHENMFWYRQDPGLGLRLIYFSYDVKMKEKGDIPEGYSVSREKKERFSLILESASTNQTSMYLCASSLTQGAGARPQHFGDGTRLSIL.

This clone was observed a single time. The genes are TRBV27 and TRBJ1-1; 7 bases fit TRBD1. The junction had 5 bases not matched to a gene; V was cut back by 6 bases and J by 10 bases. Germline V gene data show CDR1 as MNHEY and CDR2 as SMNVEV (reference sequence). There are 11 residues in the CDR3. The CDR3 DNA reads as TGTGCCAGCAGCCGACAGGGACGAGCTTTCTTT. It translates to CASSRQGRAFF.

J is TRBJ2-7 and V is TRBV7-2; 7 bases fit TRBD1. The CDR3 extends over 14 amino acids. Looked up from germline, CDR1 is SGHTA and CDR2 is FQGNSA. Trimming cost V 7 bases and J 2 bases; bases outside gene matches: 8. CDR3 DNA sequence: TGTGCCAGCATACCGGGACAGAGCACCTACGAGCAGTACTTC. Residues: CASIPGQSTYEQYF.

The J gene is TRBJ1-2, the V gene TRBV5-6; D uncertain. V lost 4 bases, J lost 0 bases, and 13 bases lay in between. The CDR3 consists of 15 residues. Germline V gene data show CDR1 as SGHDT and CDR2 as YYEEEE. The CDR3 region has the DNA TGTGCCAGCAGCCGAGACATTCCCACTAACTATGGCTACACCTTC. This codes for CASSRDIPTNYGYTF.

The DNA of the CDR3 is TGTGCCAGCAGCTCAGACAGACAATTGCCCCAGCATTTT. This translates into CASSSDRQLPQHF. The J gene is TRBJ1-5, the V gene TRBV5-6, with D possibly matching TRBD1 (5 bases). This CDR3 has 13 residues. V was trimmed by 3 bases and J by 9 bases, leaving 13 bases between them. Per the germline V gene, CDR1 is SGHDT and CDR2 is YYEEEE.